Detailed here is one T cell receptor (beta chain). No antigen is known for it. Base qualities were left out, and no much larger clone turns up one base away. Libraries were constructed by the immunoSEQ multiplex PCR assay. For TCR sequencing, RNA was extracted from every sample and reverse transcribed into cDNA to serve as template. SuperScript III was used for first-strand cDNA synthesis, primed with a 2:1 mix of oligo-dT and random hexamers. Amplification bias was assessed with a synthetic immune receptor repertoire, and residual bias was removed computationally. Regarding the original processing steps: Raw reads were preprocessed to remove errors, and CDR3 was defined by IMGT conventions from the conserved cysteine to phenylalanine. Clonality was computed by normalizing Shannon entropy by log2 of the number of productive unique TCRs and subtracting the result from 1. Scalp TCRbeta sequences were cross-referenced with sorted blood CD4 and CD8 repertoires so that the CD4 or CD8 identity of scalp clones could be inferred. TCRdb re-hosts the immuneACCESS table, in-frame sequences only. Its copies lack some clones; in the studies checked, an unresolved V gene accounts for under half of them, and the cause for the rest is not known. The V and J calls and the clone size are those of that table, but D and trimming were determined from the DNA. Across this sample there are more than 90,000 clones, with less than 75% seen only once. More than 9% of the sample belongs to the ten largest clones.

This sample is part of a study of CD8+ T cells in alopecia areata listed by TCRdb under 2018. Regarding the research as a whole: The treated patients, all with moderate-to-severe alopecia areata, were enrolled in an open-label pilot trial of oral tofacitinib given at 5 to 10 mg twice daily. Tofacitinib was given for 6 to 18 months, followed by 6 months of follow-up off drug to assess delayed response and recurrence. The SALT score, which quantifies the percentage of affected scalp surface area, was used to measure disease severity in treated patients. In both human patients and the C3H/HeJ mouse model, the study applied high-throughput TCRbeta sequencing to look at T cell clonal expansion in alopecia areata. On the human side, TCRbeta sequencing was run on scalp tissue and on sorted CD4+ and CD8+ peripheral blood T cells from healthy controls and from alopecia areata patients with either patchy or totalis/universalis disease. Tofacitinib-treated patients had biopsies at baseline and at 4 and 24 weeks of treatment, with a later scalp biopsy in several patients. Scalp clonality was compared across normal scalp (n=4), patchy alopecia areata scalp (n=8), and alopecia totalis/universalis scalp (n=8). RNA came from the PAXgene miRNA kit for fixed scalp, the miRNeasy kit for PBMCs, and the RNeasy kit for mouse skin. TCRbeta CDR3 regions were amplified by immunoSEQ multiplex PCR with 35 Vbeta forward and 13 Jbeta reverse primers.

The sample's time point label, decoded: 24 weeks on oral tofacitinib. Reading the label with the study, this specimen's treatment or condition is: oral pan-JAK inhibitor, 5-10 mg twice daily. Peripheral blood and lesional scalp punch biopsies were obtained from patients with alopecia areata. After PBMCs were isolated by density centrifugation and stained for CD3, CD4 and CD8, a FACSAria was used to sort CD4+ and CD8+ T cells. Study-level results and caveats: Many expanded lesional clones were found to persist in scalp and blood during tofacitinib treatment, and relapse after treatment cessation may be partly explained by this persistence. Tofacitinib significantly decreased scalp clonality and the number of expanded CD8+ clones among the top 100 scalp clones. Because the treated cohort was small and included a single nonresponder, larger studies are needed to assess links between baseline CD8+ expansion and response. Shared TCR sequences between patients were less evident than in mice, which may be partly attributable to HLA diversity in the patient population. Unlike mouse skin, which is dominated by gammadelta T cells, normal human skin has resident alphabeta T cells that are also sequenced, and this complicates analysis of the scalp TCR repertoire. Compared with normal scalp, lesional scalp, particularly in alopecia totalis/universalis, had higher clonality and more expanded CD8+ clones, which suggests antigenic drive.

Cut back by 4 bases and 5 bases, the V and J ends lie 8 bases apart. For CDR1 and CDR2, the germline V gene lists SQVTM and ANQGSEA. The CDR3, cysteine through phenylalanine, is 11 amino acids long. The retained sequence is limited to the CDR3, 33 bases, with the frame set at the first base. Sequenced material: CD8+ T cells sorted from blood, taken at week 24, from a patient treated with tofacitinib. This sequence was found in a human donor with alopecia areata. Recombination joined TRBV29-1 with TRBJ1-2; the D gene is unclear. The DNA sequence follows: TGCAGCGTTGTTTGGGCTTATGGCTACACCTTC. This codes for CSVVWAYGYTF. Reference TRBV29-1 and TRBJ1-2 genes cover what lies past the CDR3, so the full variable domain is SAVISQKPSRDICQRGTSLTIQCQVDSQVTMMFWYRQQPGQSLTLIATANQGSEATYESGFVIDKFPISRPNLTFSTLTVSNMSPEDSSIYLCSVVWAYGYTFGSGTRLTVV.